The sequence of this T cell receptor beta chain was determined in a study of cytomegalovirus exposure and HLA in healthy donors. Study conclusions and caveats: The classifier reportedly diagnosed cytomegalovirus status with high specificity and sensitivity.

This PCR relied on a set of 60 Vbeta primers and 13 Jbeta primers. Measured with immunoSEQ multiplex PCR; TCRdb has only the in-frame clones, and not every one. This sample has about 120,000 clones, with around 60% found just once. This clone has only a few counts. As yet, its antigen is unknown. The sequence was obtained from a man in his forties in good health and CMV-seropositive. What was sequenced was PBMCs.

CDR3 in DNA: TGTGCCAGCAGTCGATTAGCAGACACAGATACGCAGTATTTT. Its translation: CASSRLADTDTQYF. The chain uses TRBV6-4 and TRBJ2-3; D ambiguous. Trimming shortened V by 5 bases and J by 2 bases, and 11 bases separated the two germline ends. This CDR3 comprises 14 residues. Germline V CDR1 and CDR2: MRHNA, SNTAGT.